One sample yielded the 30 T cell receptor beta chains listed below, sequenced in a study of blood T cell repertoires in COVID-19. The assay was immunoSEQ multiplex PCR, and TCRdb's table has in-frame clones only and misses some. The sample has 100,000 or so clones, around 81% seen once. Source material: peripheral blood. The origin of the receptors is a man in his sixties with acute or convalescent COVID-19.

This rearrangement joins TRBV6-1 to TRBJ2-4, with TRBD1 matching over 7 bases. Germline V gene lookup returns CDR1 MNHNS and CDR2 SASEGT. CDR3 length equals 17 residues. The J segment lost 5 bases and the V segment lost 4 bases, leaving 14 bases of the junction unmatched. CDR3 sequence (DNA): TGTGCCAGCAGTGTCTTCGGGGTTCAAGGGGGCGAAAACATTCAGTACTTC. Its translation is CASSVFGVQGGENIQYF.

The CDR3 region is CASATFDSLNYGYTF. DNA for the CDR3: TGTGCCAGCGCCACCTTTGACAGTCTTAACTATGGCTACACCTTC. This chain uses TRBV6-5 with TRBJ1-2; possible D gene TRBD1, 5 bases. This CDR3 region has 15 residues. The V and J ends lost 8 bases and 1 base respectively, with 17 bases between them. The germline V gene has CDR1 MNHEY and CDR2 SVGAGI.

The rearrangement joins TRBV18 to TRBJ2-2; perhaps TRBD1 as D (6 bases). The CDR3 consists of 13 residues. Germline V gene sequence: CDR1 KGHSH, CDR2 LQKENI. V was shortened by 1 base and J by 6 bases, with 6 bases between the two germline ends. CDR3 DNA sequence: TGTGCCAGCTCACCACAGGGGGCCGGGGAGCTGTTTTTT. Its protein is CASSPQGAGELFF.

The DNA of the CDR3 is TGCAGTGCTATTAGCAGAAACATTCAGTACTTC. Amino acids: CSAISRNIQYF. This chain connects TRBV20-1 to TRBJ2-4; D is unresolved. This CDR3 region has 11 residues. V was trimmed by 4 bases and J by 6 bases, leaving 7 bases between them. Germline values: CDR1 DFQATT, CDR2 SNEGSKA (reference sequence).

The rearrangement links TRBV4-2 to TRBJ1-2, with a possible D match to TRBD1 (6 bases). V lost 1 base to trimming and J lost 4 bases, with 10 bases between them. This CDR3 contains 14 residues. The germline V gene encodes CDR1 LGHNA and CDR2 YNFKEQ. The CDR3 here is CASSQAGQSYGYTF. In DNA form, the CDR3 reads TGTGCCAGCAGCCAAGCTGGACAGAGCTATGGCTACACCTTC.

This clone was picked up a small number of times. This chain links TRBV7-9 with TRBJ1-1; 8 bases are shared with TRBD1. The germline CDR1 and CDR2 sequences are SEHNR and FQNEAQ (reference sequence). The CDR3 extends over 13 amino acids. Trimming took 5 bases from V and 8 from J; bases not matched to a gene: 7. DNA of the CDR3: TGTGCCAGCAGCCCAGGACAGGGTGAGGAAGCTTTCTTT. Protein product: CASSPGQGEEAFF.

V is TRBV5-1 and J is TRBJ1-2, with 7 bases aligning to TRBD1. CDR1 and CDR2 (germline): SGHRS, YFSETQ. V was clipped by 1 base and J by 8 bases; unmatched bases: 8. CDR3 length equals 14 residues. CDR3 protein: CASSLTSGGQGYTF. For the CDR3, the DNA is TGCGCCAGCAGCTTGACCTCAGGGGGTCAGGGCTACACCTTC.

The J gene is TRBJ2-1, the V gene TRBV6-4; 9 bases agree with TRBD2. Per germline, CDR1 MRHNA and CDR2 SNTAGT. The CDR3 has 13 amino acids. The J segment lost 15 bases and the V segment lost 5 bases, leaving 11 bases of the junction unmatched. The CDR3: CASSYEAGGNRFF. CDR3 nucleotide sequence: TGTGCCAGCAGTTATGAGGCGGGGGGGAATCGGTTCTTC.

The V gene is TRBV30, the J gene TRBJ2-6, with D perhaps TRBD1 (5 bases). Germline assignment: CDR1 GTSNPN and CDR2 SVGIG (reference sequence). The CDR3 runs to 14 residues. Between the trimmed V and J ends, which lost 7 bases and 2 bases, there was a span of 12 bases. The CDR3 is CASQEGAGANVLTF. CDR3 in DNA: TGTGCCTCCCAGGAAGGGGCTGGGGCCAACGTCCTGACTTTC.

V gene TRBV11-2 combines with J gene TRBJ2-7, with unresolved D. CDR1 and CDR2 from the germline V gene are SGHAT and FQNNGV. This CDR3 has 13 amino acids. The germline V and J ends were trimmed by 1 base and 2 bases, with 6 bases remaining between them. The CDR3 is CASSLGLTYEQYV. The CDR3 coding sequence is TGTGCCAGCAGCTTAGGACTCACCTACGAGCAGTACGTC.

The J gene is TRBJ1-4, the V gene TRBV7-2, with 7 bases identical to TRBD1. After removal of 5 bases from V and 13 bases from J, the junction contained 25 bases not matched to a gene. The CDR3 length is 18 residues. Germline CDR1 and CDR2: SGHTA and FQGNSA. The DNA for the CDR3 is TGTGCCAGCAGCCTAGGGGCCCCTGAAGGGACAGACTCAGGGAGACTGTTTTTT. Translation gives CASSLGAPEGTDSGRLFF.

The chain joins TRBV3-1 (or the pseudogene TRBV3-2) to TRBJ1-2; 8 nucleotides match TRBD1. Germline lookup yields CDR1 LGHDT and CDR2 YNNKEL (reference sequence). This CDR3 spans 16 amino acids. V was pared by 3 bases and J by 8 bases, with 14 bases of the junction left unmatched. The CDR3 region has the DNA TGTGCCAGCAGCCAGCAGGGGGCGGGTCCAGTCCTAGGCTACACCTTC. This encodes CASSQQGAGPVLGYTF.

Comments on this clone: Distinct nucleotide sequences in the sample also encode this CDR3. The rearrangement links TRBV30 to TRBJ1-5; no clear D. Trimming left V 0 bases short and J 4 bases short, with 7 bases between. The CDR3 is 13 amino acids. Germline V gene data show CDR1 as GTSNPN and CDR2 as SVGIG (reference sequence). This CDR3 reads CAWSVSRNQPQHF. CDR3 in DNA: TGTGCCTGGAGTGTCTCCAGGAATCAGCCCCAGCATTTT.

The chain combines TRBV7-8 with TRBJ2-1, with TRBD2 as a possible D gene (6 bases). This CDR3 spans 15 amino acids. Germline-derived CDR1 and CDR2 are SGHVS and FQNEAQ. V dropped 1 base and J dropped 5 bases, with 12 bases sitting between them. The CDR3 DNA follows: TGTGCCAGCAGCTTAGTTGCGGGGAGGAACAATGAGCAGTTCTTC. This translates into CASSLVAGRNNEQFF. Drawing the rest from reference TRBV7-8 and TRBJ2-1, the complete variable domain is GAGVSQSPRYKVAKRGQDVALRCDPISGHVSLFWYQQALGQGPEFLTYFQNEAQLDKSGLPSDRFFAERPEGSVSTLKIQRTQQEDSAVYLCASSLVAGRNNEQFFGPGTRLTVL.

J is TRBJ1-4 and V is TRBV27; weak D call: TRBD1 (5 bases). The CDR3 loop spans 13 amino acids. The germline V gene encodes CDR1 MNHEY and CDR2 SMNVEV (reference sequence). V lost 2 bases, J lost 8 bases, and 9 bases lay in between. The CDR3 reads CASSLQGAEKLFF. The DNA for the CDR3 is TGTGCCAGCAGTTTACAGGGTGCGGAAAAACTGTTTTTT.

This clone was detected only once. This chain connects TRBV29-1 to TRBJ2-1; TRBD2 is a possible D gene (6 bases). The CDR3 totals 12 residues. The V gene's germline CDR1 is SQVTM and CDR2 ANQGSEA. The V end was cut by 3 bases, the J end by 7 bases, with 10 bases between. In DNA, the CDR3 is TGCAGCGTTGAGGCCGGGAGTAATGAGCAGTTCTTC. Translated, it gives CSVEAGSNEQFF.

For the CDR3, the DNA is TGTGCCAGCAGCCGCCATAGTAGTGAGCAGTTCTTC. Amino acid sequence: CASSRHSSEQFF. This chain connects TRBV11-2 to TRBJ2-1, with D unclear. CDR1 and CDR2 from the germline V gene are SGHAT and FQNNGV. The V and J ends lost 5 bases and 9 bases respectively, with 11 bases between them. This CDR3 comprises 12 residues.

Only one count was recorded for this clone. This same CDR3 is encoded by further DNA sequences in the sample. The chain joins TRBV7-8 to TRBJ1-5; 9 positions match TRBD1. This CDR3 has 16 residues. The germline gives CDR1 SGHVS, CDR2 FQNEAQ. Trimming removed 5 bases from V and 1 base from J; junction bases left unmatched: 6. Written as DNA, the CDR3 is TGTGCCAGCAGCCCGACGGACAGGGGAAGCAATCAGCCCCAGCATTTT. Encoded protein: CASSPTDRGSNQPQHF.

This clone was seen only once. Other DNA sequences in the sample encode the same CDR3. V and J are TRBV19 and TRBJ1-4; no clear D gene. The CDR3 is 14 residues long. Germline V CDR1 and CDR2: LNHDA, SQIVND (reference sequence). Trimming removed 6 bases at V and 0 bases at J, with 8 bases between. CDR3 region: CASSYSATNEKLFF. CDR3 in DNA: TGTGCCAGTAGCTACAGTGCAACTAATGAAAAACTGTTTTTT.

This clone was counted a few times. The chain uses TRBV18 and TRBJ1-5; unclear D gene. CDR3 size: 13 residues. Trimming removed 1 base at V and 5 bases at J, with 6 bases between. Germline-derived CDR1 and CDR2 are KGHSH and LQKENI. The CDR3 loop reads CASSPQQDQPQHF. Here the CDR3 DNA reads TGTGCCAGCTCACCACAACAAGATCAGCCCCAGCATTTT.

V gene TRBV30 combines with J gene TRBJ1-2, with D tentatively TRBD1 (6 bases). Germline lookup yields CDR1 GTSNPN and CDR2 SVGIG (reference sequence). The CDR3 runs to 12 residues. V lost 2 bases and J 8 bases, leaving 12 bases between the germline ends. The CDR3 here is CAWSRGTRGYTF. CDR3 sequence (DNA): TGTGCCTGGAGTAGGGGGACCCGAGGCTACACCTTC.

The V and J genes are TRBV7-9 and TRBJ2-3; 12 bases align to TRBD1. CDR3 length: 15 amino acids. V lost 3 bases to trimming and J lost 6 bases; unmatched junction nucleotides: 4. CDR1 is SEHNR and CDR2 is FQNEAQ in the germline V gene (reference sequence). The CDR3 loop reads CASSLGQGAVDTQYF. The CDR3 DNA is TGTGCCAGCAGCTTGGGACAGGGGGCGGTGGATACGCAGTATTTT.

This rearrangement joins TRBV2 to TRBJ1-5, with 9 positions matching TRBD1. This CDR3 has 15 amino acids. Per the germline V gene, CDR1 is SNHLY and CDR2 is FYNNEI. V lost 4 bases to trimming and J lost 5 bases; unmatched junction nucleotides: 6. The CDR3 nucleotides read TGTGCCAGCAGTGCGCTGGGACAGGGCCATCAGCCCCAGCATTTT. Protein product: CASSALGQGHQPQHF. The full variable domain, rest sourced from reference TRBV2 and TRBJ1-5, is EPEVTQTPSHQVTQMGQEVILRCVPISNHLYFYWYRQILGQKVEFLVSFYNNEISEKSEIFDDQFSVERPDGSNFTLKIRSTKLEDSAMYFCASSALGQGHQPQHFGDGTRLSIL.

The chain combines TRBV10-3 with TRBJ1-1, with TRBD1 matching 8 bases. There are 12 residues in the CDR3. Looked up from germline, CDR1 is ENHRY and CDR2 is SYGVKD. V shed 6 bases, J shed 7 bases, and the junction held 4 bases outside the gene matches. The DNA for the CDR3 is TGTGCCATCAGGGAGACAGGGGTTGAAGCTTTCTTT. The encoded protein is CAIRETGVEAFF.

The chain is built from TRBV11-2 and TRBJ2-1, with D hard to call. Germline CDR1 reads SGHAT; CDR2 reads FQNNGV. This CDR3 contains 14 residues. The V gene lost 1 base and the J gene lost 6 bases, with 10 bases spanning the gap. DNA for the CDR3: TGTGCCAGCAGCTTAGGGATCACGGGCAATGAGCAGTTCTTC. Translating it yields CASSLGITGNEQFF.

J is TRBJ1-6 and V is TRBV6-1, with D possibly TRBD1 on 6 matching bases. The V gene's germline CDR1 is MNHNS and CDR2 SASEGT. The V end was cut by 2 bases, the J end by 7 bases, with 12 bases between. There are 15 residues in the CDR3. CDR3 sequence reads: CASSERGRGNSPLHF. The CDR3, as DNA: TGTGCCAGCAGTGAAAGGGGTAGGGGGAATTCACCCCTCCACTTT.

This chain uses TRBV6-1 with TRBJ2-7; 10 bases are shared with TRBD1. This CDR3 has 16 residues. V lost 3 bases and J lost 2; bases outside the gene matches: 7. CDR1 and CDR2 from the germline V gene are MNHNS and SASEGT. The CDR3 here is CASSDPGQGRPYEQYF. As DNA, the CDR3 is TGTGCCAGCAGTGATCCGGGACAGGGGAGGCCCTACGAGCAGTACTTC.

This clone was detected a few times. This rearrangement joins TRBV7-9 to TRBJ2-7; possible D gene TRBD2, 5 bases. Per the germline V gene, CDR1 is SEHNR and CDR2 is FQNEAQ (reference sequence). The V end lost 1 base, the J end lost 0 bases, and 7 bases lay between the germline ends. This CDR3 spans 14 amino acids. The CDR3 DNA reads TGTGCCAGCAGCTTAGTCGGGAACTCCTACGAGCAGTACTTC. It is translated as CASSLVGNSYEQYF. Together with reference TRBV7-9 and TRBJ2-7, the CDR3 gives the full variable domain: DTGVSQNPRHKITKRGQNVTFRCDPISEHNRLYWYRQTLGQGPEFLTYFQNEAQLEKSRLLSDRFSAERPKGSFSTLEIQRTEQGDSAMYLCASSLVGNSYEQYFGPGTRLTVT.

The chain has TRBV4-1 and TRBJ1-5; possibly TRBD1 for D (5 bases). V lost 0 bases, J lost 9 bases, and 9 bases lay in between. In germline, CDR1 is MGHRA, CDR2 YSYEKL. The CDR3 consists of 13 residues. CDR3 amino acids: CASSQEEGRPQHF. The CDR3 DNA reads as TGCGCCAGCAGCCAAGAGGAGGGGCGGCCCCAGCATTTT.

The V and J genes are TRBV27 and TRBJ2-3; TRBD1 is a possible D gene (6 bases). The CDR3 has 14 residues. CDR1 MNHEY and CDR2 SMNVEV come from the germline V gene (reference sequence). V lost 5 bases and J lost 8, with 17 bases in between. The CDR3 spells CASSPTPQGTTQYF. The DNA of the CDR3 is TGTGCCAGCAGTCCTACCCCTCAGGGGACTACGCAGTATTTT.